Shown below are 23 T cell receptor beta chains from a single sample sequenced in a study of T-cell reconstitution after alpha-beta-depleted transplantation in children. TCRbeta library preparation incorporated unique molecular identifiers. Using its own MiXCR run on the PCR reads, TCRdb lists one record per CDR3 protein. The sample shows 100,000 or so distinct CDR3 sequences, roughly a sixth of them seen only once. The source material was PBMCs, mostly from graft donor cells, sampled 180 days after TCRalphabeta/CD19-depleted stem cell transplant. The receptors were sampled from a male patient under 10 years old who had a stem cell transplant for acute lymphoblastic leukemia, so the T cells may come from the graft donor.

The CDR3 reads CASSLRGKTSGGYEQYF. The CDR3 DNA reads TGTGCCAGCAGCTTAAGGGGAAAGACTAGCGGGGGATACGAGCAGTACTTC. The rearrangement joins TRBV7-2 to TRBJ2-7, with 12 nucleotides matching TRBD2. Germline lookup yields CDR1 SGHTA and CDR2 FQGNSA. J lost 4 bases, V lost 2 bases, and 9 bases had no gene match. This CDR3 is 17 amino acids long.

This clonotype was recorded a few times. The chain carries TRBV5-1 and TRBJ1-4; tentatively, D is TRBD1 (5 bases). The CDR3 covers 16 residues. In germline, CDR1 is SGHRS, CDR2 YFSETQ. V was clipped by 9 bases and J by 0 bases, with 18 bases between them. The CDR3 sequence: CATRLAPGATNEKLFF. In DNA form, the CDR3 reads TGCGCCACCAGGCTAGCCCCGGGGGCAACTAATGAAAAACTGTTTTTT.

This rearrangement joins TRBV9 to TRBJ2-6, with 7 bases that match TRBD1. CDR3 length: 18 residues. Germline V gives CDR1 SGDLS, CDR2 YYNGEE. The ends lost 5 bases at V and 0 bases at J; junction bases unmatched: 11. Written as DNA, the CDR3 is TGTGCCAGCAGGCCGTTTACAGGGGAACCCTCTGGGGCCAACGTCCTGACTTTC. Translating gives CASRPFTGEPSGANVLTF.

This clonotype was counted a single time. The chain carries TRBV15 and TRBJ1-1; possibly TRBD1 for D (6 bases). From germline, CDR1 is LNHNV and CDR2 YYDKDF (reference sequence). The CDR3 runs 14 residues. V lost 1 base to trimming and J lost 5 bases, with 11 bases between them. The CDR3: CATSRGQERTEAFF. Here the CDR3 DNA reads TGTGCCACCAGCAGAGGACAGGAAAGGACTGAAGCTTTCTTT. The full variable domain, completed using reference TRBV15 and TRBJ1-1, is DAMVIQNPRYQVTQFGKPVTLSCSQTLNHNVMYWYQQKSSQAPKLLFHYYDKDFNNEADTPDNFQSRRPNTSFCFLDIRSPGLGDTAMYLCATSRGQERTEAFFGQGTRLTVV.

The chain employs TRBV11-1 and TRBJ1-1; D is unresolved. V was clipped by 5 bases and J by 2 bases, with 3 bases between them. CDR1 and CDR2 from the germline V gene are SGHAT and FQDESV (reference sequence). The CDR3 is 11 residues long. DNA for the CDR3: TGTGCCAGCAGCACCAACACTGAAGCTTTCTTT. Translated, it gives CASSTNTEAFF.

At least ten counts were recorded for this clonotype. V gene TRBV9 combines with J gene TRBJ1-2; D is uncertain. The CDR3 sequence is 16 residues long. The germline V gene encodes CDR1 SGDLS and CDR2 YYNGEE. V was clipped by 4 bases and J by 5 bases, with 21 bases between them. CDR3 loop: CASSPRVGSREYGYTF. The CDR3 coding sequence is TGTGCCAGCAGCCCCCGGGTGGGCTCGAGAGAATATGGCTACACCTTC.

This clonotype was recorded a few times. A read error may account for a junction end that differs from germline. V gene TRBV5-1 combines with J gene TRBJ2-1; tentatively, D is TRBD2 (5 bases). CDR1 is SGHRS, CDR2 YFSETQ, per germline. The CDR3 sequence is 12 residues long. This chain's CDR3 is CTSSLVGDEQFF. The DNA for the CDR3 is TGCACCAGCAGCTTGGTCGGGGATGAGCAGTTCTTC.

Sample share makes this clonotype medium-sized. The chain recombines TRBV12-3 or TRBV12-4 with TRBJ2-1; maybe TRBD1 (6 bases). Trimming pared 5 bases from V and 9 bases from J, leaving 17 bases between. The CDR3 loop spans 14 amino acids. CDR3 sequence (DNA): TGTGCCAGCAGTATGGGACATGAGCTAGGTGAGCAGTTCTTC. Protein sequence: CASSMGHELGEQFF.

CDR3 sequence reads: CASSSTGENEQFF. The CDR3 nucleotides are TGTGCCAGCAGCTCTACAGGGGAGAATGAGCAGTTCTTC. This chain connects TRBV7-9 to TRBJ2-1, with TRBD1 matching over 7 bases. This CDR3 has 13 amino acids. V dropped 4 bases and J dropped 7; count of bases not matched to a gene: 4. Germline values: CDR1 SEHNR, CDR2 FQNEAQ (reference sequence).

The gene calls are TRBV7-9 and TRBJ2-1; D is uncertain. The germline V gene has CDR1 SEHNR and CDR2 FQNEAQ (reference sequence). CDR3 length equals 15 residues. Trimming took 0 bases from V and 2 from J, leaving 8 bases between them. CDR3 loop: CASSLAGIAYNEQFF. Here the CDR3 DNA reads TGTGCCAGCAGCTTAGCGGGGATAGCCTACAATGAGCAGTTCTTC.

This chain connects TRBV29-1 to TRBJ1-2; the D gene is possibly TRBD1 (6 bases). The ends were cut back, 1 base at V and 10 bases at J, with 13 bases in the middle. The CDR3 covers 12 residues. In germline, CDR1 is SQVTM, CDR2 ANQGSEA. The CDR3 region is CSVEGGQKTYTF. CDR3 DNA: TGCAGCGTTGAAGGGGGACAAAAAACCTACACCTTC.

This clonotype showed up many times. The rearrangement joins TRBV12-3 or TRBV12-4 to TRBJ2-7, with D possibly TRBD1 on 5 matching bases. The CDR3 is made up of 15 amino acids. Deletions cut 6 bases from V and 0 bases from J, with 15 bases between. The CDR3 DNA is TGTGCCAGCAGGTCTAACACACAGGTCTCCTACGAGCAGTACTTC. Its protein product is CASRSNTQVSYEQYF.

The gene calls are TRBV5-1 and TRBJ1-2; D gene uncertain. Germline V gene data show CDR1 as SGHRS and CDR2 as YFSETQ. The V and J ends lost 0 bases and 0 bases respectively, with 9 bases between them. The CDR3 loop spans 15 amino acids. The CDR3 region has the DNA TGCGCCAGCAGCTTGGATTCCTCCGCTAACTATGGCTACACCTTC. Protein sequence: CASSLDSSANYGYTF. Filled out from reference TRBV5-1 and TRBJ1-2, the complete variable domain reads KAGVTQTPRYLIKTRGQQVTLSCSPISGHRSVSWYQQTPGQGLQFLFEYFSETQRNKGNFPGRFSGRQFSNSRSEMNVSTLELGDSALYLCASSLDSSANYGYTFGSGTRLTVV.

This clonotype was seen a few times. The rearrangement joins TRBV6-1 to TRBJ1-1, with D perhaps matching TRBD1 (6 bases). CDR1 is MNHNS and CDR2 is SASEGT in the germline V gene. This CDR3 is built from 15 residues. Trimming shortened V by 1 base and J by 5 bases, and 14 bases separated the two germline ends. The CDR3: CASSEEGGLWTEAFF. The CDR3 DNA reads TGTGCCAGCAGTGAAGAAGGGGGACTGTGGACTGAAGCTTTCTTT.

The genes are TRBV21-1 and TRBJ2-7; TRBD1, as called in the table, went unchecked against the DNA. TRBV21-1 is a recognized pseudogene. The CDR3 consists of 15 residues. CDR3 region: CATIGGAGLSYEQYF. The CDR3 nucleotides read TGTGCCACCATTGGGGGGGCGGGCCTCTCCTACGAGCAGTACTTC.

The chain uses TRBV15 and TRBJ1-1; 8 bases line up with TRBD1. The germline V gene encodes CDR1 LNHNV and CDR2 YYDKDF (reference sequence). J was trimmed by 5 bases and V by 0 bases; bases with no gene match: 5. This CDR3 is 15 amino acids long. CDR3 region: CATSRDGTGGTEAFF. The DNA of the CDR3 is TGTGCCACCAGCAGAGATGGAACAGGGGGAACTGAAGCTTTCTTT.

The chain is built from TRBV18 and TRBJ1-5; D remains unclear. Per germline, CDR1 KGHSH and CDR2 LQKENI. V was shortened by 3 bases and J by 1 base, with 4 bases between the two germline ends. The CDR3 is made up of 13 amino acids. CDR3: CASSPQSNQPQHF. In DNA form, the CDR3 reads TGTGCCAGCTCACCTCAAAGCAATCAGCCCCAGCATTTT.

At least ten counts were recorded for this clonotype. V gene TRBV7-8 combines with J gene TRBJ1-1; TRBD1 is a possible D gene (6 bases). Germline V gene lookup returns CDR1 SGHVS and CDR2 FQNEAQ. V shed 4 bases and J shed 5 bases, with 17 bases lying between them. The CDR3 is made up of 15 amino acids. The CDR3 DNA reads TGTGCCAGCAGCTCCGGGACAATAAGAAGGACTGAAGCTTTCTTT. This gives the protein CASSSGTIRRTEAFF.

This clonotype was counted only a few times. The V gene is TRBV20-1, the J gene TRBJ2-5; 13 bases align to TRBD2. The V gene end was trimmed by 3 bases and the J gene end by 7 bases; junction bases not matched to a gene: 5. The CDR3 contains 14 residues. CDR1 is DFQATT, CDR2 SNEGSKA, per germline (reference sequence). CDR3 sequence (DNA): TGCAGTGCTAGGGTACTAGCGGGGGGGCCGACCCAGTACTTC. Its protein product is CSARVLAGGPTQYF.

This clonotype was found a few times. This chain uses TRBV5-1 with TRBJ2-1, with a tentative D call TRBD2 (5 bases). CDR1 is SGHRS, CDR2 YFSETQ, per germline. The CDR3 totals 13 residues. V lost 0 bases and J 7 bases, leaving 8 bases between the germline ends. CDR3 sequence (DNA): TGCGCCAGCAGCTTGGGGGGAGCAAATGAGCAGTTCTTC. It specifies CASSLGGANEQFF.

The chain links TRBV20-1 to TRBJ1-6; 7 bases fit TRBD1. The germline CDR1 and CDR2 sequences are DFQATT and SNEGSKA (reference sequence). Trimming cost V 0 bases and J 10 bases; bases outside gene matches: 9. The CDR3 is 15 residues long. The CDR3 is CSAREEADRTSPLHF. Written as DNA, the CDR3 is TGCAGTGCTAGAGAAGAGGCGGACAGGACATCACCCCTCCACTTT.

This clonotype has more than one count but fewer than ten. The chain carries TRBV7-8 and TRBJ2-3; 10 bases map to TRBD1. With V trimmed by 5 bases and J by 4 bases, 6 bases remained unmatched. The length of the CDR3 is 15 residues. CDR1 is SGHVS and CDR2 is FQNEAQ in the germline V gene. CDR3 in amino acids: CASSAGTGAPDTQYF. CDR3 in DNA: TGTGCCAGCAGCGCCGGGACAGGGGCTCCAGATACGCAGTATTTT.

CDR3 in amino acids: CASSFNHRANGYTF. CDR3 DNA sequence: TGTGCCAGCAGTTTTAATCACAGGGCTAATGGCTACACCTTC. The V call is TRBV12-3 or TRBV12-4, the J call TRBJ1-2, with D tentatively TRBD1 (6 bases). V shed 3 bases and J shed 6 bases, with 14 bases lying between them. CDR3 length: 14 amino acids.